The 20 T cell receptor beta chains below all came from one sample that was sequenced in a study of cytomegalovirus exposure and HLA in healthy donors. The PCR ran on 60 Vbeta and 13 Jbeta primers. Clones were sequenced by immunoSEQ multiplex PCR, and TCRdb holds only the in-frame ones, with some missing. The data contain more than 95,000 clones, around 84% of them seen just once; the ten biggest clones take up 1.8%. The sequencing sample was made of PBMCs. These receptors all come from a man younger than 35 in good health and CMV-seronegative.

The chain joins TRBV10-3 to TRBJ2-1; D perhaps matches TRBD1 (5 bases). The V gene's germline CDR1 is ENHRY and CDR2 SYGVKD. The CDR3 extends over 16 amino acids. Trimming shortened V by 2 bases and J by 6 bases, and 17 bases separated the two germline ends. CDR3 in amino acids: CAISEPARPQGNEQFF. The CDR3 DNA reads TGTGCCATCAGTGAGCCCGCTCGCCCCCAGGGCAATGAGCAGTTCTTC.

This chain uses TRBV27 with TRBJ2-7, with TRBD2 identical over 10 bases. The ends lost 3 bases at V and 3 bases at J; junction bases unmatched: 2. The CDR3 spans 14 residues. Germline loops: CDR1 MNHEY, CDR2 SMNVEV (reference sequence). CDR3 sequence: CASSLIAGGYEQYF. In DNA, the CDR3 is TGTGCCAGCAGTTTGATAGCGGGGGGCTACGAGCAGTACTTC.

This clone was observed once. The V call is TRBV27, the J call TRBJ2-2; 7 bases match TRBD1. CDR3 length: 15 residues. V gave up 5 bases and J gave up 2 bases; unmatched junction bases: 5. Per germline, CDR1 MNHEY and CDR2 SMNVEV (reference sequence). CDR3 sequence reads: CASSRGQLNTGELFF. CDR3 nucleotides: TGTGCCAGCAGTCGGGGACAGCTAAACACCGGGGAGCTGTTTTTT.

The chain carries TRBV6-5 and TRBJ1-6; D is unclear. Per the germline V gene, CDR1 is MNHEY and CDR2 is SVGAGI. This CDR3 has 13 amino acids. Trimming left V 6 bases short and J 7 bases short, with 10 bases between. CDR3 DNA sequence: TGTGCCAGCAGCCTGAGCCCAAATTCACCCCTCCACTTT. It specifies CASSLSPNSPLHF.

CDR3 region: CASSQVAGQLNTEAFF. CDR3 nucleotides: TGCGCCAGCAGCCAAGTTGCAGGACAGTTGAACACTGAAGCTTTCTTT. The chain employs TRBV4-1 and TRBJ1-1, with a weak D call TRBD1 (6 bases). V was pared by 1 base and J by 0 bases, with 12 bases between. Looked up from germline, CDR1 is MGHRA and CDR2 is YSYEKL. The CDR3 consists of 16 residues.

This clone appeared a few times. The rearrangement joins TRBV6-4 to TRBJ2-3, with 7 bases that match TRBD2. Germline loops: CDR1 MRHNA, CDR2 SNTAGT. This CDR3 comprises 16 residues. Trimming removed 0 bases from V and 0 bases from J; junction bases left unmatched: 3. CDR3 sequence reads: CASSDSMGGSTDTQYF. As DNA, the CDR3 is TGTGCCAGCAGTGACTCTATGGGGGGGAGCACAGATACGCAGTATTTT.

The rearrangement links TRBV10-2 to TRBJ2-7; the match to TRBD2 covers 10 bases. This CDR3 has 15 residues. The junction had 12 bases not matched to a gene; V was cut back by 7 bases and J by 6 bases. Germline-derived CDR1 and CDR2 are WSHSY and SAAADI. The CDR3 is CASKEVLAGVAEQYF. The CDR3, as DNA: TGCGCCAGCAAGGAGGTTCTAGCGGGGGTAGCCGAGCAGTACTTC.

Written as DNA, the CDR3 is TGTGCCAGCAGCCAAGACTGGGCCCGTGGCTCCTATAATTCACCCCTCCACTTT. Amino acid sequence: CASSQDWARGSYNSPLHF. This chain uses TRBV14 with TRBJ1-6; D call uncertain. The CDR3 loop spans 18 amino acids. Per the germline V gene, CDR1 is SGHDN and CDR2 is FVKESK. V was shortened by 0 bases and J by 0 bases, with 12 bases between the two germline ends.

The genes are TRBV11-2 and TRBJ1-1; tentatively, D is TRBD1 (6 bases). Trimming took 5 bases from V and 8 from J, leaving 18 bases between them. Germline V gene data show CDR1 as SGHAT and CDR2 as FQNNGV. CDR3 size: 14 residues. The CDR3 here is CASSPITGHLEAFF. The CDR3 DNA follows: TGTGCCAGCAGCCCCATAACGGGACACCTGGAAGCTTTCTTT.

The chain joins TRBV27 to TRBJ1-2, with TRBD1 identical over 12 bases. This CDR3 is 15 amino acids long. Germline V gene sequence: CDR1 MNHEY, CDR2 SMNVEV (reference sequence). V shed 5 bases, J shed 4 bases, and the junction held 5 bases outside the gene matches. The CDR3 bases are TGTGCCAGCAGTCGGGCGGGACAGGGGGCCTATGGCTACACCTTC. Protein sequence: CASSRAGQGAYGYTF.

The chain recombines TRBV29-1 with TRBJ2-7, with 11 bases fitting TRBD1. This CDR3 has 13 residues. Trimming at V came to 7 bases and at J to 2 bases, leaving 4 bases not matched to a gene. Germline CDR1 and CDR2: SQVTM and ANQGSEA. Here the CDR3 DNA reads TGCAGCGCAGGACAGGGGGCCACCTACGAGCAGTACTTC. It translates to CSAGQGATYEQYF.

This rearrangement joins TRBV29-1 to TRBJ2-2, with TRBD1 identical over 9 bases. CDR3 length: 12 amino acids. CDR1 is SQVTM, CDR2 ANQGSEA, per germline. V was clipped by 7 bases and J by 8 bases; unmatched bases: 5. In DNA form, the CDR3 reads TGCAGCGCGTTACAGGGGGCGGGGGAGCTGTTTTTT. Its protein product is CSALQGAGELFF.

Worth noting for this clone: The sample has other DNA sequences that encode this CDR3 too. The chain links TRBV27 to TRBJ1-3, with D perhaps TRBD1 (5 bases). CDR1 is MNHEY and CDR2 is SMNVEV in the germline V gene (reference sequence). The V gene lost 2 bases and the J gene lost 0 bases, with 5 bases spanning the gap. CDR3 size: 14 residues. In nucleotides, the CDR3 is TGTGCCAGCAGTTTAAGGGGCTCTGGAAACACCATATATTTT. It specifies CASSLRGSGNTIYF.

This chain joins TRBV13 and TRBJ1-1; 8 bases line up with TRBD1. Germline CDR1 is PRHDT and CDR2 is FYEKMQ (reference sequence). Trimming took 2 bases from V and 0 from J; bases not matched to a gene: 2. The CDR3 consists of 15 residues. CDR3 protein: CASSLTGGMNTEAFF. The CDR3 DNA is TGTGCCAGCAGCTTAACAGGGGGGATGAACACTGAAGCTTTCTTT. Complete variable domain (other parts from reference TRBV13 and TRBJ1-1): AAGVIQSPRHLIKEKRETATLKCYPIPRHDTVYWYQQGPGQDPQFLISFYEKMQSDKGSIPDRFSAQQFSDYHSELNMSSLELGDSALYFCASSLTGGMNTEAFFGQGTRLTVV.

This chain uses TRBV6-1 with TRBJ2-1; 7 nucleotides align to TRBD1. This CDR3 region has 14 residues. Germline V gives CDR1 MNHNS, CDR2 SASEGT. Losses at the gene ends were 3 bases for V and 9 bases for J; bases not matched to a gene: 8. The CDR3 coding sequence is TGTGCCAGCAGTGAGGGACAGCCCTATAGTGAGCAGTTCTTC. Translating it yields CASSEGQPYSEQFF.

The chain is built from TRBV9 and TRBJ1-6; 8 bases agree with TRBD1. CDR1 and CDR2 from the germline V gene are SGDLS and YYNGEE. The CDR3 runs to 15 residues. V lost 4 bases to trimming and J lost 7 bases; unmatched junction nucleotides: 7. This CDR3 reads CASSTRGTGNSPLHF. CDR3 nucleotide sequence: TGTGCCAGCAGCACCCGGGGGACAGGAAATTCACCCCTCCACTTT.

This sequence joins TRBV15 and TRBJ1-1, with D tentatively TRBD1 (6 bases). CDR1 LNHNV and CDR2 YYDKDF come from the germline V gene (reference sequence). The CDR3 totals 13 residues. Trimming removed 5 bases at V and 6 bases at J, with 13 bases between. CDR3 DNA: TGTGCCACCAGCGAGGAAGGGGGACCTGAAGCTTTCTTT. Protein sequence: CATSEEGGPEAFF.

This chain connects TRBV5-4 to TRBJ1-1; a weak D match, TRBD1 (5 bases). The CDR3 totals 15 residues. V gave up 4 bases and J gave up 1 base, with 14 bases separating them. From germline, CDR1 is SGHNT and CDR2 YYREEE (reference sequence). The CDR3 region has the DNA TGTGCCAGCAGCCTGGGGCCGGCGGCGAACACTGAAGCTTTCTTT. It encodes CASSLGPAANTEAFF.

V usage is TRBV4-1 and J usage is TRBJ2-7; 8 bases align to TRBD1. J lost 6 bases, V lost 0 bases, and 10 bases had no gene match. The germline V gene encodes CDR1 MGHRA and CDR2 YSYEKL. This CDR3 has 16 amino acids. CDR3 sequence: CASSQDQGANSLEQYF. The CDR3 region has the DNA TGCGCCAGCAGCCAAGATCAGGGGGCAAATAGCCTCGAGCAGTACTTC.

The chain has TRBV27 and TRBJ2-7; 7 nucleotides line up with TRBD1. This CDR3 region has 15 residues. V shed 3 bases and J 0 bases; nucleotides not matched to a gene: 5. Germline loops: CDR1 MNHEY, CDR2 SMNVEV (reference sequence). CDR3 coding DNA: TGTGCCAGCAGTTTTATACAGGGGAGCTCCTACGAGCAGTACTTC. Translation: CASSFIQGSSYEQYF.